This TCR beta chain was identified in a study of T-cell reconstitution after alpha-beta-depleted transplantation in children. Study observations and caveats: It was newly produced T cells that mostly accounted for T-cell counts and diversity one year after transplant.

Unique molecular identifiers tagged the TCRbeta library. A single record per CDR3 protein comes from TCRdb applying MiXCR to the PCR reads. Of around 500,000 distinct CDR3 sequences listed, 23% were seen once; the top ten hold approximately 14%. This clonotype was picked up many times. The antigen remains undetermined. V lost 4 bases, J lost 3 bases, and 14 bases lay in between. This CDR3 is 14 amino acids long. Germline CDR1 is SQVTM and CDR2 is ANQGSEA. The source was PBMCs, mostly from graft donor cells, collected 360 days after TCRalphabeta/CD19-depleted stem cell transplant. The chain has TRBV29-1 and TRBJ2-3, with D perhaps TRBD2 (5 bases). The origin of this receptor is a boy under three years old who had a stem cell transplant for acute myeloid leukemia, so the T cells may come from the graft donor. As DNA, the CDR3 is TGCAGCGTTGCGGCGGGCACCACGACAGATACGCAGTATTTT. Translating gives CSVAAGTTTDTQYF.